A selection of T cell receptor beta chains follows, all from one sample in a study of radiation and T cells in renal cell carcinoma. Produced via immunoSEQ multiplex PCR; TCRdb's table is partial and in-frame only. The table includes approximately 150,000 clones, 80% to 90% detected once. The material was blood, obtained from a patient whose treatment included radiotherapy and nephrectomy. The receptors shown here come from a woman aged 50 to 65 with renal cell carcinoma. CDR3s include the opening cysteine and the closing phenylalanine or tryptophan. A D gene is named only where the DNA matches it firmly. Some rows have no size entry. The others give once, few or many, or a class for an expanded clone.

>TRBV30|TRBJ2-1|TRBD1|-
TGTGCCCATCCGGGACAGGGTGGGGGTGAGCAGTTCTTC
CAHPGQGGGEQFF
>TRBV6-1|TRBJ1-2|-|once
TGTGCCAGCAGTGAAGAAAGGGTTGGCTACACCTTC
CASSEERVGYTF
>TRBV7-6|TRBJ2-1|-|-
TGTGCCAGCAGCTCTCTATCGGGGTTATCCACCTACAATGAGCAGTTCTTC
CASSSLSGLSTYNEQFF
>TRBV10-3|TRBJ2-7|-|-
TGTGCCACCCTCCAAGGGTCGGACGAGACCTACGAGCAGTACTTC
CATLQGSDETYEQYF
>TRBV7-2|TRBJ2-7|-|-
TGTGCCAGCAGCTTAGCGGCAGAAGCTTCCTACGAGCAGTACTTC
CASSLAAEASYEQYF
>TRBV6-5|TRBJ1-2|-|-
TGTGCCAGCAGCCCCCAGCGTTCTGGCTACACCTTC
CASSPQRSGYTF
>TRBV11-3|TRBJ2-3|-|-
TGTGCCAGCAGCTTATTTGGGACAGATACGCAGTATTTT
CASSLFGTDTQYF
>TRBV4-3|TRBJ2-2|-|once
TGCGCCAGCAGCCAAGATCCTCCCAGGGGAAATCACGGGGAGCTGTTTTTT
CASSQDPPRGNHGELFF
>TRBV7-2|TRBJ2-2|TRBD2|-
TGTGCCAGCAGCTTAGCACGTATCGGGCTAGCGGGGTTGGGAACCGGGGAGCTGTTTTTT
CASSLARIGLAGLGTGELFF
>TRBV18|TRBJ1-4|-|-
TGTGCCAGCTCACCACTCTCTCAATCCGGGGAAAAACTGTTTTTT
CASSPLSQSGEKLFF
>TRBV7-9|TRBJ1-1|-|-
TGTGCCAGCAGCTTAGGACAGGCCGACACTGAAGCTTTCTTT
CASSLGQADTEAFF
>TRBV7-3|TRBJ2-1|-|-
TGTGCCAGCAGCTCCTCCGGTGGCAATGAGCAGTTCTTC
CASSSSGGNEQFF
>TRBV15|TRBJ1-5|-|-
TGTGCCACCAGCAGAACCCGGGAGGAAATCAATCAGCCCCAGCATTTT
CATSRTREEINQPQHF
>TRBV7-9|TRBJ2-1|TRBD2|-
TGTGCCAGCAGCTTAGGGGGAGGGATAGCGGGAGGAGCTGAGCAGTTCTTC
CASSLGGGIAGGAEQFF
>TRBV6-5|TRBJ2-3|-|once
TGTGCCAGCAGTCAGACCCCAGATACGCAGTATTTT
CASSQTPDTQYF
>TRBV19|TRBJ2-5|-|-
TGTGCCAGTAGCCCAGGACGGCAAGAGACCCAGTACTTC
CASSPGRQETQYF
>TRBV9|TRBJ2-1|TRBD2|-
TGTGCCAGCAGCGAGGGACTAGCGGACACCGACAATGAGCAGTTCTTC
CASSEGLADTDNEQFF
>TRBV5-6|TRBJ1-1|-|-
TGTGCCAGCAGCTTGGCCCGGCGGGGGGCAGTTCGGACTGAAGCTTTCTTT
CASSLARRGAVRTEAFF
>TRBV10-1|TRBJ1-5|-|-
TGCGCCAGCAGTGTTGGGGGCGGTCAGCCCCAGCATTTT
CASSVGGGQPQHF
>TRBV19|TRBJ1-5|-|-
TGTGCCAGTAGCGTGGGAGGGGGGGATCCCCAGCATTTT
CASSVGGGDPQHF
>TRBV30|TRBJ1-3|-|-
TGTGCCTGGAGCGCGGGGAGGGCTGGAAACACCATATATTTT
CAWSAGRAGNTIYF
>TRBV7-9|TRBJ2-5|-|-
TGTGCCAGCAGCTTCGGGGGCGCGGAGACCCAGTACTTC
CASSFGGAETQYF
>TRBV28|TRBJ2-3|-|-
TGTGCCAGCAGTTTTTCCCTAGCCTCTAGCACAGATACGCAGTATTTT
CASSFSLASSTDTQYF
>TRBV6-1|TRBJ2-5|-|-
TGTGCCAGCAGTAACCAAGAGACCCAGTACTTC
CASSNQETQYF
>TRBV6-6|TRBJ2-2|-|once
TGTGCCAGCAGTTATCTCCAGGGGCGGACCGGGGAGCTGTTTTTT
CASSYLQGRTGELFF
>TRBV5-1|TRBJ2-7|-|-
TGCGCCAGCAGCTTGGTCGCAGGGGTGAACGAGCAGTACTTC
CASSLVAGVNEQYF
>TRBV5-1|TRBJ1-2|TRBD1|medium-sized
TGCGCCAGCAGCCTGGGGGACAGCTACTATGGCTACACCTTC
CASSLGDSYYGYTF
>TRBV30|TRBJ2-1|-|-
TGTGCCTGGAGGTCGGGGGCCTGGCGGGAGCAGTTCTTC
CAWRSGAWREQFF
>TRBV5-6|TRBJ2-3|-|-
TGTGCCAGCAGCTTGGGTGTAGGCTATCCAGATACGCAGTATTTT
CASSLGVGYPDTQYF
>TRBV4-2|TRBJ2-7|-|-
TGTGCCAGCAGCCTTAATCAGGAGACTTCCTACGAGCAGTACTTC
CASSLNQETSYEQYF
>TRBV29-1|TRBJ1-4|-|-
TGCAGCGTGGCGGGGGGAGGTGAAAAACTGTTTTTT
CSVAGGGEKLFF
>TRBV10-3|TRBJ2-7|TRBD2|-
TGTGCCATCAGGTCTAGCGGGTTGCGATCCGAGCAGTACTTC
CAIRSSGLRSEQYF
>TRBV5-1|TRBJ2-6|-|-
TGCGCCAGCAGCACTCTCCCTGGGGCCAACGTCCTGACTTTC
CASSTLPGANVLTF
>TRBV4-3|TRBJ1-2|-|-
TGCGCCAGCAGCCAAGTTGAGGTGGGCTATGGCTACACCTTC
CASSQVEVGYGYTF
>TRBV4-3|TRBJ2-3|TRBD2|-
TGCGCCAGCAGCCCCCGGAGGGGAGGGGCAGATACGCAGTATTTT
CASSPRRGGADTQYF
>TRBV19|TRBJ2-7|-|-
TGTGCCAGTGCTCCAAACCCGGGGCAGTACTTC
CASAPNPGQYF
>TRBV10-1|TRBJ1-3|TRBD1|-
TGCGCCAGCAGTGCGGGACAGGGGGCCCAAAACACCATATATTTT
CASSAGQGAQNTIYF
>TRBV5-5|TRBJ1-5|-|-
TGTGCCAGCAGCAGGGACCAGTTAAATCAGCCCCAGCATTTT
CASSRDQLNQPQHF
>TRBV28|TRBJ2-7|-|-
TGTGCCAGCAGCGTACAGGGCTACGAGCAGTACTTC
CASSVQGYEQYF
>TRBV7-9|TRBJ1-5|TRBD1|-
TGTGCCAGCAGCTTGAGCGGGACAGGGGGCGCGAGGAATCAGCCCCAGCATTTT
CASSLSGTGGARNQPQHF
>TRBV30|TRBJ1-1|-|-
TGTGCCTGGACCATCCACAGTTCAACTGAAGCTTTCTTT
CAWTIHSSTEAFF
>TRBV5-4|TRBJ2-5|TRBD2|-
TGTGCCAGCAGCGGCGGAGGGCTAGCGGGAGAGACCCAGTACTTC
CASSGGGLAGETQYF
>TRBV12-5|TRBJ2-1|-|once
TGTGCTAGTGGTCCGGACAGCACCTACAATGAGCAGTTCTTC
CASGPDSTYNEQFF
>TRBV28|TRBJ2-1|TRBD2|-
TGTGCCATCGCGGGGGGGGGCTCCTACAATGAGCAGTTCTTC
CAIAGGGSYNEQFF
>TRBV7-2|TRBJ1-1|-|-
TGTGCCAGCAGGAAAGCGGAGGACACTGAAGCTTTCTTT
CASRKAEDTEAFF
>TRBV5-8|TRBJ2-7|-|-
TGTGCCAGCAGCTTCAGGCGTACCTCCTACGAGCAGTACTTC
CASSFRRTSYEQYF
>TRBV7-2|TRBJ2-7|-|-
TGTGCCAGCAGCCCTCCGGGACTCCGCTACGAGCAGTACTTC
CASSPPGLRYEQYF
>TRBV7-9|TRBJ2-1|TRBD2|-
TGTGCCAGCAGCTTCCTAGCGGGAGTAGGGGATGAGCAGTTCTTC
CASSFLAGVGDEQFF
>TRBV27|TRBJ2-7|-|-
TGTGCCAGCAGTTTCGTATTGCGGGGGCCCCACGAGCAGTACTTC
CASSFVLRGPHEQYF
>TRBV5-4|TRBJ2-1|TRBD2|-
TGTGCCAGCAGCCGTGAGGGCGGGGGGGAGGATGAGCAGTTCTTC
CASSREGGGEDEQFF
>TRBV4-1|TRBJ1-2|-|-
TGCGCCAGCAGCCAAGCTGAGGGGCGGCTTTATGGCTACACCTTC
CASSQAEGRLYGYTF
>TRBV28|TRBJ2-2|TRBD2|-
TGTGCCACCCTTAGGACTAGCAGCACCGGGGAGCTGTTTTTT
CATLRTSSTGELFF
>TRBV2|TRBJ1-2|-|-
TGTGCCAGCAGATCGACAGGAAACTATGGCTACACCTTC
CASRSTGNYGYTF
>TRBV9|TRBJ2-1|-|-
TGTGCCAGCAGCGGGCGAGTAAACTACAATGAGCAGTTCTTC
CASSGRVNYNEQFF
>TRBV15|TRBJ2-5|TRBD2|-
TGTGCCACCAGCAGAGATACTAGCGGGAGTAGACAAGAGACCCAGTACTTC
CATSRDTSGSRQETQYF
>TRBV6-5|TRBJ1-1|-|once
TGTGCCAGCAGTTATTGGGGGGGGCGCATGGACACTGAAGCTTTCTTT
CASSYWGGRMDTEAFF
>TRBV19|TRBJ2-2|-|few
TGTGCCAGTCGCAGGGGCGGACTAGACGCCGGGGAGCTGTTTTTT
CASRRGGLDAGELFF